This paragraph covers one T cell receptor beta chain sequence. Antigen specificity is unknown. V dropped 6 bases and J dropped 5; count of bases not matched to a gene: 5. This CDR3 comprises 14 residues. Germline CDR1 reads MNHEY; CDR2 reads SVGAGI. This sample is part of a study of T cells after yellow fever vaccination. Study observations and caveats: A secondary response was less intense yet reached its peak sooner, at day 5 versus 15.

TCRdb independently ran MiXCR on the 5' RACE reads; one entry per CDR3 protein. The data hold about 310,000 distinct CDR3 sequences, with around 3.6% observed a single time. The TCR comes from a young man who received the YFV17D yellow fever vaccine. The sequencing used PBMCs, collected on the day of the yellow fever booster vaccination. V and J are TRBV6-5 and TRBJ1-1, with TRBD1 identical over 11 bases. CDR3: CASRWDRGTTEAFF. CDR3 DNA: TGTGCCAGCAGGTGGGACAGGGGGACGACTGAAGCTTTCTTT.